This T cell receptor beta chain was identified in a study of blood T cell repertoires in COVID-19. The V end lost 4 bases, the J end lost 6 bases, and 16 bases lay between the germline ends. The CDR3 contains 15 residues. The germline V gene encodes CDR1 KGHSH and CDR2 LQKENI. Using immunoSEQ multiplex PCR, the repertoire was profiled, and TCRdb retains in-frame clones only, with some absent. This repertoire shows about 140,000 clones, 84% found once; its top ten account for around 5.5%. This TCR was recovered from a man in his forties with acute COVID-19. The specimen sequenced was PBMCs or T cells enriched from blood (not recorded which). The chain has TRBV18 and TRBJ1-5; D perhaps matches TRBD1 (6 bases). Here the CDR3 DNA reads TGTGCCAGCTCACTGGGCCCGAGAGGGGGTCAGCCCCAGCATTTT. It encodes CASSLGPRGGQPQHF.